The 8 T cell receptor beta chains reported below all come from one sample, sequenced in a study of OX40 agonist ivuxolimab in advanced cancers. This table comes from immunoSEQ multiplex PCR, and its TCRdb copy is limited to in-frame clones, with some not included. The repertoire has around 84,000 clones, 85% to 95% of them found once; the top ten carry roughly 9.6%. The sample was CD4+ or CD8+ T cells sorted from blood, taken in a trial of the OX40 agonist ivuxolimab. The receptors here all came from an adult with an advanced solid tumor such as melanoma, head and neck, liver or kidney cancer.

V usage is TRBV5-1 and J usage is TRBJ2-1; D not certain. The CDR3 totals 14 residues. V was trimmed by 1 base and J by 8 bases, leaving 13 bases between them. Germline values: CDR1 SGHRS, CDR2 YFSETQ. Here the CDR3 DNA reads TGCGCCAGCAGCTTGTATCCGGGTCATCATGAGCAGTTCTTC. Translated, it gives CASSLYPGHHEQFF.

The count of this clone is one. CDR3: CAWGLIGYEQYF. CDR3 in DNA: TGTGCCTGGGGACTGATCGGCTACGAGCAGTACTTC. The chain links TRBV30 to TRBJ2-7; tentatively, D is TRBD2 (5 bases). CDR3 size: 12 residues. V was cut by 5 bases and J by 3 bases, with 11 bases left in between. Germline-derived CDR1 and CDR2 are GTSNPN and SVGIG (reference sequence).

The V call is TRBV13, the J call TRBJ1-2; 10 nucleotides match TRBD1. The CDR3 spans 15 residues. V was clipped by 5 bases and J by 6 bases; unmatched bases: 9. In germline, CDR1 is PRHDT, CDR2 FYEKMQ (reference sequence). The CDR3 sequence: CASSRGTGENHGYTF. CDR3 DNA: TGTGCCAGCAGCCGCGGGACAGGGGAGAATCATGGCTACACCTTC.

The chain is built from TRBV7-9 and TRBJ1-5; no clear D gene. Germline V gene data show CDR1 as SEHNR and CDR2 as FQNEAQ (reference sequence). The CDR3 is made up of 15 amino acids. V lost 5 bases, J lost 0 bases, and 11 bases lay in between. The CDR3 region has the DNA TGTGCCAGCAGCGCGGCAATTACTAGCAATCAGCCCCAGCATTTT. Protein: CASSAAITSNQPQHF.

The V and J genes are TRBV29-1 and TRBJ2-4; 7 bases line up with TRBD2. V lost 8 bases and J lost 0; bases outside the gene matches: 10. Per the germline V gene, CDR1 is SQVTM and CDR2 is ANQGSEA. This CDR3 comprises 15 residues. CDR3 sequence reads: CSTKGTTVAKNIQYF. The DNA for the CDR3 is TGCAGCACGAAAGGGACTACCGTAGCCAAAAACATTCAGTACTTC.

This clone showed up just once. The chain combines TRBV6-5 with TRBJ2-3, with D possibly TRBD2 on 6 matching bases. V was shortened by 0 bases and J by 4 bases, with 11 bases between the two germline ends. There are 15 residues in the CDR3. CDR1 is MNHEY and CDR2 is SVGAGI in the germline V gene. The CDR3 region has the DNA TGTGCCAGCAGTTACTCGGGGGGTGCAGCAGATACGCAGTATTTT. Translation gives CASSYSGGAADTQYF.

This clone is a singleton in its sample. The rearrangement links TRBV2 to TRBJ2-1, with 12 bases identical to TRBD2. CDR1 SNHLY and CDR2 FYNNEI come from the germline V gene. V lost 2 bases to trimming and J lost 5 bases; unmatched junction nucleotides: 4. The CDR3 loop spans 16 amino acids. The CDR3 coding sequence is TGTGCCAGCAGTGAACGACTAGCGGGGGTTGACAATGAGCAGTTCTTC. It codes for CASSERLAGVDNEQFF.

The V and J genes are TRBV11-2 and TRBJ1-3, with D unresolved. Trimming cost V 5 bases and J 0 bases, with 11 bases left between them. This CDR3 has 15 amino acids. Germline V CDR1 and CDR2: SGHAT, FQNNGV. The DNA for the CDR3 is TGTGCCAGCAGCCCCTTACTCAGCTCTGGAAACACCATATATTTT. Protein sequence: CASSPLLSSGNTIYF.